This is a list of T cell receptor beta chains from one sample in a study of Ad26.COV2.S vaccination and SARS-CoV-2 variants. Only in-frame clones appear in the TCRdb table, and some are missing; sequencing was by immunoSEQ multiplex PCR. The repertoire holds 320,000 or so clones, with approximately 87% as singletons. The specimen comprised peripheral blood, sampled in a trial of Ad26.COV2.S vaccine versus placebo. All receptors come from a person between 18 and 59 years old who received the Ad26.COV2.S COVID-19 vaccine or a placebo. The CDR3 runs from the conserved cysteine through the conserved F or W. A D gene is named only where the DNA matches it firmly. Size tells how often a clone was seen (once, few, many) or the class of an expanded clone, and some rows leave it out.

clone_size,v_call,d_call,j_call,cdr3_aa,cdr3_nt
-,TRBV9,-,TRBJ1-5,CASSVGVINQPQHF,TGTGCCAGCAGCGTCGGGGTTATCAATCAGCCCCAGCATTTT
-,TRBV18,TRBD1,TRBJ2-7,CASSPSGTVSSYEQYF,TGTGCCAGCTCACCCTCCGGGACAGTGAGCTCCTACGAGCAGTACTTC
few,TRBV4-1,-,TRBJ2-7,CASSQVRGASYEQYF,TGCGCCAGCAGCCAAGTCAGAGGGGCTTCCTACGAGCAGTACTTC
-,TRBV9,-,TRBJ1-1,CASSPSYSAYTEAFF,TGTGCCAGCAGCCCCAGCTACAGTGCCTACACTGAAGCTTTCTTT
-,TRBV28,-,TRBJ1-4,CASTLGASNEKLFF,TGTGCCAGCACCCTGGGAGCATCTAATGAAAAACTGTTTTTT
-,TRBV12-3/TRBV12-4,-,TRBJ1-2,CASSLGGLHGYTF,TGTGCCAGCAGTTTAGGGGGGCTCCATGGCTACACCTTC
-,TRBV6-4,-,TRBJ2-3,CASSAASTDTQYF,TGTGCCAGCAGTGCTGCTAGCACAGATACGCAGTATTTT
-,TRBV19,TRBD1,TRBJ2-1,CASSIGQGDEQFF,TGTGCCAGTAGTATAGGGCAGGGGGATGAGCAGTTCTTC
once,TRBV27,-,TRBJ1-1,CASRRGVTEAFF,TGTGCCAGCAGACGCGGAGTAACTGAAGCTTTCTTT
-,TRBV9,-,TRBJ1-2,CASSVPRGYTF,TGTGCCAGCAGCGTCCCCCGAGGCTACACCTTC
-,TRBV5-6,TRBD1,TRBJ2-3,CASSSPNRGVRDTQYF,TGTGCCAGCAGCTCGCCCAACAGGGGAGTGAGGGATACGCAGTATTTT
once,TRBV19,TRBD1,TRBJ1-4,CASSTLRQGAANEKLFF,TGTGCCAGTAGTACATTAAGACAGGGGGCGGCTAATGAAAAACTGTTTTTT
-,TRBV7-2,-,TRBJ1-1,CASSATDKGAFF,TGTGCCAGCAGCGCAACTGACAAGGGAGCTTTCTTT
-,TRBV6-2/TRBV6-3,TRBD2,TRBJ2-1,CASSPGLSGDYNEQFF,TGTGCCAGCAGCCCCGGACTTAGCGGGGATTACAATGAGCAGTTCTTC
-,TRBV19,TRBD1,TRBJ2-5,CASSYDRVETQYF,TGTGCCAGTAGTTACGACAGGGTTGAGACCCAGTACTTC
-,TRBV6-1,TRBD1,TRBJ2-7,CASSLDLTGIYEQYF,TGTGCCAGCAGTCTCGACTTGACAGGGATCTACGAGCAGTACTTC
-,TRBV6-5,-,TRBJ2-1,CASTESGEQFF,TGTGCCAGCACCGAGAGCGGTGAGCAGTTCTTC
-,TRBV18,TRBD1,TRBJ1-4,CASSSNRGRDEKLFF,TGTGCCAGCTCATCCAACAGGGGGCGGGATGAAAAACTGTTTTTT
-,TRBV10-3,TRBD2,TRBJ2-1,CAISESGLADNEQFF,TGTGCCATCAGTGAGTCGGGACTAGCGGACAATGAGCAGTTCTTC
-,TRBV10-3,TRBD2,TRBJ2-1,CASSPSGQRGDNEQFF,TGTGCCTCCAGCCCTTCCGGGCAGCGGGGGGACAATGAGCAGTTCTTC
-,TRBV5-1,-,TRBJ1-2,CASSLVGDGYTF,TGCGCCAGCAGCTTGGTTGGGGATGGCTACACCTTC
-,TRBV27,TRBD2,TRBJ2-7,CASSLTSGGVERYEQYF,TGTGCCAGCAGTTTGACTAGCGGGGGGGTCGAGAGGTACGAGCAGTACTTC
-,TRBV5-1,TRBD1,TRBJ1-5,CASSYQGGAGQPQHF,TGCGCCAGCAGCTACCAAGGGGGCGCGGGGCAGCCCCAGCATTTT
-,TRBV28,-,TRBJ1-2,CASSSEAIYGYTF,TGTGCCAGCAGTTCCGAAGCGATCTATGGCTACACCTTC
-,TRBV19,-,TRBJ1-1,CASSPSGYPLNAFF,TGTGCCAGTAGCCCCTCCGGATATCCCTTGAACGCTTTCTTT
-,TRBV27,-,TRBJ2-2,CASAGQNTGELFF,TGTGCCAGTGCGGGGCAGAACACCGGGGAGCTGTTTTTT
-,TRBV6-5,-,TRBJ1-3,CASSYTGLSGNTIYF,TGTGCCAGCAGTTACACCGGGTTATCTGGAAACACCATATATTTT
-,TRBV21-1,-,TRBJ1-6,CASSKGQRVGQFSSYNSPLHF,TGTGCCAGCAGCAAAGGTCAGAGGGTTGGACAGTTCAGCTCCTATAATTCACCCCTCCACTTT
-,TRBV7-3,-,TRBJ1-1,CASSLTGYTEAFF,TGTGCCAGCAGCTTAACAGGTTACACTGAAGCTTTCTTT
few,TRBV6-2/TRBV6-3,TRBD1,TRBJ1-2,CASSFQQGGYGYTF,TGTGCCAGCAGTTTCCAACAGGGGGGCTATGGCTACACCTTC
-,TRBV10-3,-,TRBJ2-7,CAIRSGTANYEQYF,TGTGCCATCAGATCCGGGACCGCTAACTACGAGCAGTACTTC
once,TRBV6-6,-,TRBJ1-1,CAIYRELNTEAFF,TGTGCCATCTACAGGGAATTGAACACTGAAGCTTTCTTT
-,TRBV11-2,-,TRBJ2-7,CASSLDQVRTYEQYF,TGTGCCAGCAGCTTAGATCAGGTCAGGACCTACGAGCAGTACTTC
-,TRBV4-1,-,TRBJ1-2,CASSQPRTASYGYTF,TGCGCCAGCAGCCAACCGAGGACAGCTAGCTATGGCTACACCTTC
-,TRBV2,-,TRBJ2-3,CASSAEGTSTDTQYF,TGTGCCAGCAGTGCTGAGGGAACCAGCACAGATACGCAGTATTTT
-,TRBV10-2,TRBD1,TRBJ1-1,CASKQGARTEAFF,TGCGCCAGTAAACAGGGGGCGAGGACTGAAGCTTTCTTT
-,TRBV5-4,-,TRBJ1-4,CASSLGGWNEKLFF,TGTGCCAGCAGCTTAGGGGGGTGGAATGAAAAACTGTTTTTT
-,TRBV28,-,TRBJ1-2,CASSFRRVYRSYNYGYTF,TGTGCCAGCAGTTTCCGTCGGGTCTACCGATCTTATAACTATGGCTACACCTTC
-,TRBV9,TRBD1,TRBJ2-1,CASSGRTGPRYNEQFF,TGTGCCAGCAGCGGGCGGACAGGCCCCCGCTACAATGAGCAGTTCTTC
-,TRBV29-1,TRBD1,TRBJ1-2,CSGTTGGGQSSYGYTF,TGCAGCGGTACGACAGGGGGCGGGCAGAGCAGCTATGGCTACACCTTC
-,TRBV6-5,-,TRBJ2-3,CASSSSGQGADTQYF,TGTGCCAGCAGTTCAAGCGGGCAAGGCGCAGATACGCAGTATTTT